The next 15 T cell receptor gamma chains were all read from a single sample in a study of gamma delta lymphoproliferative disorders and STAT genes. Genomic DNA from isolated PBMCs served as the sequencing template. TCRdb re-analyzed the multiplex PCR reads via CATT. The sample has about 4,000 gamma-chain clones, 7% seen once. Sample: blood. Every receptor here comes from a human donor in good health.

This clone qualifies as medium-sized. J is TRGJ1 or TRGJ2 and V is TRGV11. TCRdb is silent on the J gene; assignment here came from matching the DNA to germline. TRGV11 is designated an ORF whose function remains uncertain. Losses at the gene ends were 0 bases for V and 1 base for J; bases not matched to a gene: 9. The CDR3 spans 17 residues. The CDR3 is CACWIRHVPPNYYKKLF. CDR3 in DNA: TGTGCCTGCTGGATTAGGCACGTTCCCCCTAATTATTATAAGAAACTCTTT.

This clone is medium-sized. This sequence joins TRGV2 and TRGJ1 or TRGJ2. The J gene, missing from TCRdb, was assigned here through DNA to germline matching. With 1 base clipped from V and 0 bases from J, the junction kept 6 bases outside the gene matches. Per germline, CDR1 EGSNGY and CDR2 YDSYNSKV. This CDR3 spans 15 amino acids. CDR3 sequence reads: CATWDGGANYYKKLF. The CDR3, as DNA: TGTGCCACCTGGGACGGTGGCGCGAATTATTATAAGAAACTCTTT.

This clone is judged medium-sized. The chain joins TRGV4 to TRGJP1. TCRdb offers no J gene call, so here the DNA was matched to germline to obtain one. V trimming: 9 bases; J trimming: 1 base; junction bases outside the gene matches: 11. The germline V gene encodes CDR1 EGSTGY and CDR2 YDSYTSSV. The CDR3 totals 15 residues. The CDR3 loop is CATDDLFTTGWFKIF. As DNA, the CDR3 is TGTGCCACCGATGACTTATTTACCACTGGTTGGTTCAAGATATTT.

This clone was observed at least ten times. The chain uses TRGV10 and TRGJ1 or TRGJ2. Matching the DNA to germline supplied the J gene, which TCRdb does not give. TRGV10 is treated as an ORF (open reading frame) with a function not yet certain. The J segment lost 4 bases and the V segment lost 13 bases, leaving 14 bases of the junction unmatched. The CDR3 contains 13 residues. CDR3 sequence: CAVQLRGYYKKLF. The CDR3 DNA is TGTGCTGTACAACTAAGGGGATATTATAAGAAACTCTTT.

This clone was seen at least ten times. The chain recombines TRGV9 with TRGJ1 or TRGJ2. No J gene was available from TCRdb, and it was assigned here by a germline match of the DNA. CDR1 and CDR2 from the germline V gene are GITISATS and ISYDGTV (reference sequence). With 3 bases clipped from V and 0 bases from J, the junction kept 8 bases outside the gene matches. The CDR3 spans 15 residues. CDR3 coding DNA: TGTGCCTTGTGGGAGCCCTCCTCGAATTATTATAAGAAACTCTTT. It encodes CALWEPSSNYYKKLF.

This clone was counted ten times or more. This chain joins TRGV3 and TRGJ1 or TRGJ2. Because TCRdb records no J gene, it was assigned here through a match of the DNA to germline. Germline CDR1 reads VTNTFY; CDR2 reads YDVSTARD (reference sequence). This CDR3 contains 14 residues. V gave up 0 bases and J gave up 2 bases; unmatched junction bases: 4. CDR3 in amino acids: CATWDRPYYYKKLF. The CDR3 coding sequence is TGTGCCACCTGGGACAGGCCCTATTATTATAAGAAACTCTTT.

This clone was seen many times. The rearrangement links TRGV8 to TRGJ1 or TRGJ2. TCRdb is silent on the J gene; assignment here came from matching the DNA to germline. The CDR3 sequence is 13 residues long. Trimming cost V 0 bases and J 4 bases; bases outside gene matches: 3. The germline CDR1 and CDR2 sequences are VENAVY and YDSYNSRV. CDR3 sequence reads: CATWDRQYYKKLF. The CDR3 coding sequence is TGTGCCACCTGGGATAGGCAATATTATAAGAAACTCTTT.

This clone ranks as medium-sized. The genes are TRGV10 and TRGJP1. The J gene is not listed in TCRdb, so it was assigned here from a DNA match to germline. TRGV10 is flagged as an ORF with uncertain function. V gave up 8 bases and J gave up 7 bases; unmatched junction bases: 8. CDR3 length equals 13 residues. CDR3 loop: CAAWAFGGWFKIF. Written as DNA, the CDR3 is TGTGCTGCGTGGGCGTTCGGTGGTTGGTTCAAGATATTT.

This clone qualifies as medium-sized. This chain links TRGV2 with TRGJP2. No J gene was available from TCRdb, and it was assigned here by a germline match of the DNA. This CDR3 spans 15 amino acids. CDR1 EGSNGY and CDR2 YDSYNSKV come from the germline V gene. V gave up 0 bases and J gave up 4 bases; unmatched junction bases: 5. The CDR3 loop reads CATWDGRVSDWIKTF. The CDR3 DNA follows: TGTGCCACCTGGGACGGGCGCGTTAGTGATTGGATCAAGACGTTT.

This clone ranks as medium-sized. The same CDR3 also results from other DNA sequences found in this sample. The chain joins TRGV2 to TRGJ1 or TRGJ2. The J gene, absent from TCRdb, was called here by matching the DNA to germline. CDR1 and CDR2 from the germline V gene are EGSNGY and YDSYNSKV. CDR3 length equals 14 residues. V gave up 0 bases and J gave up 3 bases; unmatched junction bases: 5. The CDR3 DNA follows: TGTGCCACCTGGGACGGGCCGGGTTATTATAAGAAACTCTTT. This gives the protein CATWDGPGYYKKLF.

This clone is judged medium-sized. As DNA, the CDR3 is TGTGCCTGCTGGATTAGACAACGTAGTGATTGGATCAAGACGTTT. It specifies CACWIRQRSDWIKTF. The chain employs TRGV11 and TRGJP2. Here the J gene came from matching the DNA to germline, since TCRdb omits it. TRGV11 is an open reading frame, and its role is uncertain. Trimming took 4 bases from V and 3 from J; bases not matched to a gene: 5. The CDR3 covers 15 residues.

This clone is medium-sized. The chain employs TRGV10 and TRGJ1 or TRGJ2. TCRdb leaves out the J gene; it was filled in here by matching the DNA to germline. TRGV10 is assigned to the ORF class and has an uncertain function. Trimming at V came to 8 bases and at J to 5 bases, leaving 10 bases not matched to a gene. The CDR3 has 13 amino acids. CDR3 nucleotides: TGTGCTGCGTGGGATTATTCCCATTATAAGAAACTCTTT. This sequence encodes CAAWDYSHYKKLF.

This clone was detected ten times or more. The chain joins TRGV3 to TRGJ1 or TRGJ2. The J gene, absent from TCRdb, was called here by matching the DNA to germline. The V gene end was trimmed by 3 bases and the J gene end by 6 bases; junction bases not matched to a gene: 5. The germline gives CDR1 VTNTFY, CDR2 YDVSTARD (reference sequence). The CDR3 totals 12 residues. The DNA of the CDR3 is TGTGCCACCTGGGACTGGGGTTATAAGAAACTCTTT. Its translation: CATWDWGYKKLF.

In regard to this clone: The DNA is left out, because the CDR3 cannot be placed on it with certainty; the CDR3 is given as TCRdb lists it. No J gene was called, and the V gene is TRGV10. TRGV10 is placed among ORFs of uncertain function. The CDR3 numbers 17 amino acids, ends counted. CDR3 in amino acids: CTTVLRGIISRYYKKLF.

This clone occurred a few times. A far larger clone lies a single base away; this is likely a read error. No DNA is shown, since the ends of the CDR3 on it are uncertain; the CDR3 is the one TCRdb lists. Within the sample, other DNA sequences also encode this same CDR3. This CDR3 reads CTTVPVRSSQGGFKKLF. The J gene is uncalled and the V gene is TRGV11. TRGV11 carries the ORF label, with uncertain function. The CDR3 sequence runs 17 residues, both termini included.